This entry is about one T cell receptor beta chain. At least ten counts were recorded for this clonotype. Its target antigen remains unknown. Nothing much larger sits one base from this clone, and base qualities are not available. CDR1 and CDR2 were assigned from the germline V gene as SGHTA and FQGNSA. The cysteine opens and the phenylalanine closes a CDR3 of 14 amino acids. Only the CDR3 portion is preserved as DNA: 42 bases, with reading frame beginning at the first base. After removal of 7 bases from V and 0 bases from J, the junction retains 6 bases not matched to a gene. This sample is part of a study of neurological immune-mediated disorders (dated by TCRdb to about 2019). About the study as a whole: Of the roughly 34 multiple sclerosis patients, about 31 had relapsing-remitting MS and 3 had secondary progressive MS. Peripheral blood TCR-beta repertoires from HTLV-I-associated myelopathy (HAM/TSP) patients, multiple sclerosis patients and healthy controls were compared by UMI-based sequencing. The approximately 99 TCR-beta libraries included longitudinal samples, technical triplicates and paired sorted CD4+ and CD8+ T-cell subsets alongside PBMC samples. The cohort was made up of 65 to 75 subjects, consisting of around 15 HAM/TSP patients, around 35 multiple sclerosis patients and some 20 healthy controls. What the study reported, not specific to this receptor: TCR clonal expansion was highest in HAM/TSP patients and lowest in MS patients, with MS patients falling below even healthy controls. No association of the MS cluster with clinical or MRI features was observed, and the need for larger cohorts was stated by the authors. Expanded clones from different subjects shared no identical CDR3 amino acid sequences, which suggests that TCR-beta repertoires were private in all groups. In a phylogenetic analysis, the repertoires of 18 out of 34 MS patients fell into a single cluster of related CDR3 sequences, pointing to a possible signature at the repertoire level.

For unsorted PBMC libraries, 2 million PBMCs were used after storage in RNAlater at -80 degrees C until RNA extraction. The multiple sclerosis patients were enrolled in a US clinical protocol that evaluated disease progression with magnetic resonance imaging. Peripheral blood underwent Ficoll-Hypaque density gradient centrifugation to isolate PBMCs, which were then cryopreserved in liquid nitrogen. cDNA was synthesized by template-switch 5'RACE using a primer carrying a 10-nucleotide random unique molecular identifier by which each TCR transcript was tagged. Each sequencing run produced over 160 million TCR-beta sequences covering 15-18 subjects. The RNeasy kit was used to extract total RNA. Using the KAPA Real-time Library Amplification kit, TCR-beta VDJ regions were amplified with primers for the TCR constant region and the 5'RACE anchor. Sample indexes and Illumina adaptors were added in a first PCR, after which library yield was increased in a second PCR. The roughly 650 bp TCR product was size-selected on a 2% E-gel SizeSelection system after Ampure bead purification. Before pooling, library quality was assessed on a Bioanalyzer, concentration was determined with Qubit, and library quantification was performed with the Kapa Library Quantification kit. An Illumina HiSeq 2500 was used to sequence the libraries paired-end at 2 x 150 bp. To increase sequence diversity, about 25-31% phiX was spiked into each library pool. For the original study's pipeline: The quality-filtered reads were processed with the UMI-based MiGEC pipeline, whose error correction step removed more than 80% of the raw TCR sequences. IMGT germline references were used for aligning VDJ genes, and each clonotype was defined as a unique CDR3 amino acid sequence together with its V-J genes. Clonal expansion, Shannon diversity and CDR3 relatedness were evaluated with VDJtools (CalcPairwiseDistances, ClusterSamples), while phylogenetic trees were built in CLCbio workbench. Using coefficient-of-variation modelling across technical triplicates, the study counted a clone as expanded if it had at least 8 unique UMIs. TCRdb reworked the public reads: Q25 trimming with fastp, MiXCR clone assembly, productive beta chains retained. Rows merge per CDR3 protein into single entries with the most common DNA and genes. TCRdb's processing, not the authors' own work, is the source of the V and J calls. The sample contains 60,000 or so distinct CDR3 sequences, 3% to 4% of them found a single time. About 7% of the sample belongs to the ten largest clones.

The sequenced material came from PBMCs. The clonotype originates from a woman in her sixties with multiple sclerosis. The sequence links TRBV7-2 to TRBJ2-7, with TRBD1 matching 7 junction bases. In nucleotide form, the sequence is TGTGCCAGCAAACAGACAGGGCTCTCCTACGAGCAGTACTTC. Its protein product is CASKQTGLSYEQYF. The variable domain in full, with residues beyond the CDR3 obtained from the reference TRBV7-2 and TRBJ2-7 genes, is GAGVSQSPSNKVTEKGKDVELRCDPISGHTALYWYRQSLGQGLEFLIYFQGNSAPDKSGLPSDRFSAERTGGSVSTLTIQRTQQEDSAVYLCASKQTGLSYEQYFGPGTRLTVT.